This T cell receptor (beta chain) is drawn from a study of blood T cell repertoires in COVID-19. Study at large: From T cells, B-cell-depleted T cells, or PBMCs came the material, which was cDNA or gDNA.

This CDR3 is 20 amino acids long. Germline V gives CDR1 MNHEY, CDR2 SMNVEV (reference sequence). V lost 5 bases and J lost 5; bases outside the gene matches: 21. Assay: immunoSEQ multiplex PCR; the TCRdb copy retains only in-frame clones and omits some. The sample contains approximately 180,000 clones, over 75% of which appear only once. The TCR comes from a man in his 60s with acute or convalescent COVID-19. Source material: peripheral blood. The chain joins TRBV27 to TRBJ2-1; TRBD2 matches at 10 bases. CDR3 sequence reads: CASSPAGTSVFSLADNEQFF. For the CDR3, the DNA is TGTGCCAGCAGTCCTGCCGGGACTAGCGTTTTCTCCCTAGCTGACAATGAGCAGTTCTTC.